A selection of T cell receptor beta chains follows, all from one sample in a study of cytomegalovirus exposure and HLA in healthy donors. Profiled with immunoSEQ multiplex PCR; TCRdb holds only in-frame clones, not every one. The repertoire holds about 160,000 clones, with about 85% as singletons. Specimen: PBMCs. The receptor source for this set is a male donor in good health and CMV-seropositive. CDR3s include the opening cysteine and the closing phenylalanine or tryptophan. D genes are given only for firm matches. Part of the rows lack a size; the others show once, few, many or a class for expanded clones.

V	D	size	J	CDR3	DNA
TRBV2	NA	NA	TRBJ1-2	CASSVQSGNYGYTF	TGTGCCAGCAGTGTTCAGTCAGGCAACTATGGCTACACCTTC
TRBV12-5	TRBD1	once	TRBJ2-1	CASGTTGGHEQFF	TGTGCTAGTGGTACCACAGGGGGACATGAGCAGTTCTTC
TRBV7-2	NA	NA	TRBJ1-3	CASRPRLAGNTIYF	TGTGCCAGCAGGCCGCGCCTTGCTGGAAACACCATATATTTT
TRBV2	TRBD2	NA	TRBJ2-3	CASSDRTSGSDTQYF	TGTGCCAGCAGTGATAGGACTAGCGGATCAGATACGCAGTATTTT
TRBV21-1	NA	NA	TRBJ2-7	CASSKVEERCHQPLYEQYF	TGTGCCAGCAGCAAAGTTGAGGAGCGGTGCCATCAGCCTCTCTACGAGCAGTACTTC
TRBV18	TRBD2	NA	TRBJ2-1	CASSSGLGNEQFF	TGTGCCAGCTCATCGGGACTAGGCAATGAGCAGTTCTTC
TRBV5-1	TRBD1	NA	TRBJ2-1	CASSWGQGDEQFF	TGCGCCAGCAGCTGGGGACAGGGCGATGAGCAGTTCTTC
TRBV10-1	TRBD1	NA	TRBJ2-7	CASSEPHARTGIDHEQYF	TGCGCCAGCAGTGAGCCGCACGCACGGACAGGGATTGATCACGAGCAGTACTTC
TRBV11-3	TRBD2	NA	TRBJ2-7	CASSLGPGLANEQYF	TGTGCCAGCAGCTTAGGACCGGGACTAGCGAACGAGCAGTACTTC
TRBV4-2	TRBD1	NA	TRBJ2-7	CASSQDLQGYEQYF	TGTGCCAGCAGCCAAGATTTACAGGGGTACGAGCAGTACTTC
TRBV19	TRBD2	NA	TRBJ2-1	CASSQRGAGNEQFF	TGTGCCAGTAGTCAGCGGGGGGCAGGAAATGAGCAGTTCTTC
TRBV5-5	TRBD1	NA	TRBJ2-7	CASSPPGQGHREQYF	TGTGCCAGCAGTCCTCCGGGACAGGGGCACCGCGAGCAGTACTTC
TRBV5-1	NA	NA	TRBJ2-3	CASSLDFVVTQYF	TGCGCCAGCAGCTTGGACTTCGTTGTTACGCAGTATTTT
TRBV19	TRBD1	NA	TRBJ1-5	CASSTWTGHNQPQHF	TGTGCCAGTAGTACCTGGACAGGGCACAATCAGCCCCAGCATTTT
TRBV5-1	TRBD1	NA	TRBJ2-7	CASSSRTGDYEQYF	TGCGCCAGCAGCTCTAGGACAGGGGACTACGAGCAGTACTTC
TRBV29-1	TRBD1	NA	TRBJ1-2	CSVEVRVDRATPGYGYTF	TGCAGCGTTGAAGTCAGAGTCGACAGGGCCACTCCAGGCTATGGCTACACCTTC